The 23 T cell receptor beta chains presented below share a single source sample, sequenced in a study of T cells in women clearing cervical HPV infection. Here immunoSEQ multiplex PCR was the method, and the copy in TCRdb shows in-frame clones only, minus some. The repertoire table contains 20,000 to 25,000 clones. The source material was blood buffy coat. Receptor source: a woman between 18 and 75 years old with a cervical HPV16 infection that either progressed to CIN3+ or cleared (not recorded which).

As to this clone: Sequencing ends 3 residues short of the CDR3 end; the germline J gene provides the rest. This chain connects TRBV7-2 to TRBJ2-3; D perhaps matches TRBD1 (5 bases). Looked up from germline, CDR1 is SGHTA and CDR2 is FQGNSA. The CDR3 has 13 amino acids. The V end lost 3 bases, the J end lost 6 bases, and 10 bases lay between the germline ends. The CDR3 reads CASSFGAADTQYF. Incomplete CDR3 DNA: TGTGCCAGCAGCTTTGGGGCCGCTGATACG.

Concerning this clone itself: With the read ending 3 residues before the CDR3 end, the germline J gene is used to fill in that end. This sequence joins TRBV7-6 and TRBJ1-2; the D is unclear. Germline lookup yields CDR1 SGHVS and CDR2 FNYEAQ. The CDR3 spans 13 residues. The CDR3 DNA, read in part, is TGTGCCAGCAGCCTACCGAGCACAGATACC. Translated, it gives CASSLPSTDT. The CDR3, in full, reads CASSLPSTDTYTF.

Turning to this clone: Read sequence stops 3 residues before the CDR3 end, and the germline J gene provides the missing end. The chain carries TRBV5-4 and TRBJ1-2, with a possible D match to TRBD1 (5 bases). V dropped 3 bases and J dropped 4 bases, with 10 bases sitting between them. The V gene's germline CDR1 is SGHNT and CDR2 YYREEE (reference sequence). The CDR3 is 13 residues long. The CDR3 loop reads CASSSRGPYGYTF. Incomplete CDR3 DNA: TGTGCCAGCAGCTCGCGGGGACCCTATGGC.

Comments on this clone: Read coverage stops 3 residues before the CDR3 terminus; the germline J gene supplies the remainder. The V gene is TRBV19, the J gene TRBJ1-2; a weak D match, TRBD1 (5 bases). This CDR3 has 16 amino acids. In germline, CDR1 is LNHDA, CDR2 SQIVND (reference sequence). This chain's CDR3 is CASTNRKGGETYDYTF. The covered CDR3 bases are TGTGCCAGTACTAATCGTAAGGGAGGGGAAACCTACGAC.

With regard to this clone: The DNA ends 3 residues before the CDR3 does, and the rest of the CDR3 is filled in from the germline J gene. Within the sample, other DNA sequences also encode this same CDR3. The chain has TRBV6-1 and TRBJ1-3; D is perhaps TRBD1 (6 bases). The V gene's germline CDR1 is MNHNS and CDR2 SASEGT. With 4 bases removed from V and 2 bases from J, the gap between germline ends came to 9 bases. The CDR3 spans 14 residues. Partial CDR3 DNA: TGTGCCAGCAGTGCAGCAGGGGCTGGAAACACC. The encoded protein is CASSAAGAGNT. The CDR3 as a whole reads CASSAAGAGNTIYF.

A word on this clone: The CDR3 is cut off 3 residues early in the read; its end comes from the germline J gene. The J gene is TRBJ2-3, the V gene TRBV7-3, with a weak D call TRBD2 (6 bases). Trimming cost V 0 bases and J 3 bases, with 13 bases left between them. The CDR3 is 16 amino acids. Per the germline V gene, CDR1 is SGHTA and CDR2 is FQGTGA. CDR3 DNA (partial): TGTGCCAGCAGCTTAACTGGTAGCGGAGGAACAGATACG. Residues: CASSLTGSGGTDT. The entire CDR3 protein reads CASSLTGSGGTDTQYF.

For this clone: The read finishes 3 residues shy of the CDR3 end, and the germline J gene is used to complete it. The chain uses TRBV13 and TRBJ2-3; D is ambiguous. The germline CDR1 and CDR2 sequences are PRHDT and FYEKMQ (reference sequence). There are 11 residues in the CDR3. The CDR3 is CASSPDKAQYF. Partial CDR3 DNA: TGTGCCAGCAGCCCCGATAAGGCG.

Note on this clone: The read terminates 3 residues ahead of where the CDR3 ends, so the germline J gene completes it. The rearrangement joins TRBV19 to TRBJ2-3; D is unclear. V lost 1 base, J lost 2 bases, and 7 bases lay in between. The V gene's germline CDR1 is LNHDA and CDR2 SQIVND (reference sequence). This CDR3 comprises 14 residues. CDR3 sequence: CASSIGADTDTQYF. The sequenced part of the CDR3 DNA is TGTGCCAGTAGTATAGGGGCAGACACAGATACG.

As regards this clone: Read coverage stops 3 residues before the CDR3 terminus; the germline J gene supplies the remainder. J is TRBJ2-1 and V is TRBV19; the D gene is possibly TRBD2 (6 bases). V was shortened by 4 bases and J by 0 bases, with 10 bases between the two germline ends. Germline assignment: CDR1 LNHDA and CDR2 SQIVND (reference sequence). The CDR3 extends over 15 amino acids. The covered CDR3 bases are TGTGCCAGTAGTAGCGGGGTCAGCTCCTACAATGAG. Amino acid sequence: CASSSGVSSYNE. The complete CDR3 sequence is CASSSGVSSYNEQFF.

For this clone: The read is 3 residues too short to cover the CDR3 end, so that end is filled in from the germline J gene. The gene calls are TRBV11-3 and TRBJ2-1; 7 positions agree with TRBD2. V was clipped by 6 bases and J by 6 bases; unmatched bases: 11. The CDR3 contains 15 residues. Germline CDR1 and CDR2: SGHNT and YENEEA. CDR3 sequence: CASSAGASLSNEQFF. Incomplete CDR3 DNA: TGTGCCAGCAGTGCGGGAGCCTCTTTATCCAATGAG.

Note on this clone: The read gets to within 3 residues of the CDR3 end, and the germline J gene fills in the rest. This chain connects TRBV7-2 to TRBJ2-7; no firm D call. Between the trimmed V and J ends, which lost 6 bases and 5 bases, there was a span of 8 bases. CDR1 and CDR2 from the germline V gene are SGHTA and FQGNSA. The CDR3 has 11 residues. The DNA read from the CDR3 is TGTGCCAGCAGTCCCAGTAACGAG. Translation: CASSPSNE. The entire CDR3 is CASSPSNEQYF.

As for this clone: The read gets to within 3 residues of the CDR3 end, and the germline J gene fills in the rest. The V and J genes are TRBV7-2 and TRBJ2-3; TRBD2 aligns across 9 bases. Looked up from germline, CDR1 is SGHTA and CDR2 is FQGNSA. With V trimmed by 0 bases and J by 2 bases, 9 bases remained unmatched. CDR3 length equals 18 residues. The CDR3 loop is CASSLARASGRTTDTQYF. The covered CDR3 bases are TGTGCCAGCAGCTTAGCCCGGGCCAGCGGGAGGACCACAGATACG.

About this clone itself: The read terminates 3 residues before the CDR3 end, so the remaining end is supplied by the germline J gene. The rearrangement joins TRBV9 to TRBJ2-7, with D perhaps matching TRBD2 (5 bases). The CDR3 consists of 15 residues. Germline CDR1 is SGDLS and CDR2 is YYNGEE. The ends were cut back, 3 bases at V and 0 bases at J, with 13 bases in the middle. CDR3 loop: CASSEGGGHSYEQYF. The sequenced part of the CDR3 DNA is TGTGCCAGCAGCGAGGGTGGAGGCCACTCCTACGAG.

In regard to this clone: The read halts 3 residues ahead of the CDR3 end, with the missing end drawn from the germline J gene. V usage is TRBV20-1 and J usage is TRBJ1-1; a possible D gene is TRBD1 (5 bases). This CDR3 is built from 14 residues. CDR1 and CDR2 (germline): DFQATT, SNEGSKA (reference sequence). Trimming pared 6 bases from V and 7 bases from J, leaving 21 bases between. The CDR3 sequence is CSAQLGGSYDEAFF. The CDR3 bases that were read are TGCAGTGCCCAATTGGGGGGTTCGTACGATGAA.

To note about this clone: The read ends 3 residues before the CDR3 terminus; that terminus is restored from the germline J gene. This rearrangement joins TRBV7-9 to TRBJ1-2; a possible D gene is TRBD1 (5 bases). Germline values: CDR1 SEHNR, CDR2 FQNEAQ (reference sequence). The CDR3 is 14 amino acids. The V end was cut by 3 bases, the J end by 2 bases, with 10 bases between. CDR3 DNA, as far as it was read: TGTGCCAGCAGCTTGCGTGAGGGGAACTATGGC. It specifies CASSLREGNYG. The whole CDR3 protein is CASSLREGNYGYTF.

With respect to this clone: The read stops 3 residues short of the end of the CDR3; the missing end is completed from the germline J gene. The chain uses TRBV5-1 and TRBJ2-5, with 8 bases matching TRBD2. The CDR3 covers 14 residues. The J segment lost 4 bases and the V segment lost 5 bases, leaving 7 bases of the junction unmatched. In germline, CDR1 is SGHRS, CDR2 YFSETQ. CDR3 protein: CASSLGGEAETQYF. CDR3 bases read: TGCGCCAGCAGTCTCGGGGGGGAGGCAGAGACC. Combining the CDR3 with reference TRBV5-1 and TRBJ2-5 gives the whole variable domain KAGVTQTPRYLIKTRGQQVTLSCSPISGHRSVSWYQQTPGQGLQFLFEYFSETQRNKGNFPGRFSGRQFSNSRSEMNVSTLELGDSALYLCASSLGGEAETQYFGPGTRLLVL.

Turning to this clone: The sequence runs out 3 residues before the end of the CDR3; the remainder is reconstructed from the germline J gene. The chain is built from TRBV11-3 and TRBJ2-7; 9 bases map to TRBD1. CDR3 size: 15 residues. CDR1 is SGHNT and CDR2 is YENEEA in the germline V gene. J was trimmed by 4 bases and V by 2 bases; bases with no gene match: 6. The CDR3 protein is CASSLLSGQGYEQYF. The CDR3 bases that were read are TGTGCCAGCAGCTTACTTTCGGGACAGGGTTACGAG. The full variable domain, its missing parts supplied by reference TRBV11-3 and TRBJ2-7, is EAGVVQSPRYKIIEKKQPVAFWCNPISGHNTLYWYLQNLGQGPELLIRYENEEAVDDSQLPKDRFSAERLKGVDSTLKIQPAELGDSAVYLCASSLLSGQGYEQYFGPGTRLTVT.

Comments on this clone: The read falls 3 residues short of the CDR3 end, and the missing part is taken from the germline J gene. The chain carries TRBV16 and TRBJ1-5; D gene unclear. The CDR3 runs 15 residues. The V end lost 0 bases, the J end lost 6 bases, and 12 bases lay between the germline ends. Per germline, CDR1 KGHSY and CDR2 FQNENV. CDR3 DNA (partial): TGTGCCAGCAGCCAATCGGTTCTACGTTCTCAGCCC. Its protein product is CASSQSVLRSQP. The CDR3 reads in full as CASSQSVLRSQPQHF.

Concerning this clone itself: The sequenced fragment ends 3 residues before the CDR3 boundary, so the rest is inferred from the germline J gene. The chain has TRBV2 and TRBJ2-3; 8 bases are shared with TRBD2. CDR1 SNHLY and CDR2 FYNNEI come from the germline V gene. Trimming at V came to 5 bases and at J to 2 bases, leaving 15 bases not matched to a gene. The CDR3 loop spans 18 amino acids. The CDR3 bases that were read are TGTGCCAGCAGTCTAAGCGTCTCCCAGCGGGAGTTCACAGATACG. Its protein product is CASSLSVSQREFTDT. The whole CDR3 protein is CASSLSVSQREFTDTQYF.

The part of the CDR3 DNA that was read is TGCAGCGTAGGAATTCAGGGGGCTGGCCACGAG. It yields the protein CSVGIQGAGHE. The whole CDR3 is CSVGIQGAGHEQYF. The J gene is TRBJ2-7, the V gene TRBV29-1, with 8 bases matching TRBD1. The sequenced fragment ends 3 residues before the CDR3 boundary, so the rest is inferred from the germline J gene. Germline-derived CDR1 and CDR2 are SQVTM and ANQGSEA. V was pared by 6 bases and J by 5 bases, with 12 bases of the junction left unmatched. This CDR3 region has 14 residues.

With regard to this clone: The CDR3 is cut off 3 residues early in the read; its end comes from the germline J gene. V is TRBV7-9 and J is TRBJ2-3; 8 bases match TRBD1. This CDR3 comprises 14 residues. The J segment lost 3 bases and the V segment lost 8 bases, leaving 7 bases of the junction unmatched. The germline CDR1 and CDR2 sequences are SEHNR and FQNEAQ (reference sequence). Partial CDR3 DNA: TGTGCCAGCTGTCCAGGGGGCGCGACAGATACG. Protein sequence: CASCPGGATDT. The whole CDR3 reads CASCPGGATDTQYF.

Turning to this clone: The read gets to within 3 residues of the CDR3 end, and the germline J gene fills in the rest. The gene calls are TRBV29-1 and TRBJ2-2, with D possibly being TRBD2 (7 bases). CDR1 is SQVTM and CDR2 is ANQGSEA in the germline V gene. CDR3 length: 13 amino acids. The CDR3 spells CSGPRGANEKLFF. Incomplete CDR3 DNA: TGCAGCGGCCCACGGGGGGCTAATGAAAAG.

Worth noting for this clone: The observed sequence ends 3 residues before the CDR3 terminus, with the missing tail filled in from the germline J gene. This rearrangement joins TRBV19 to TRBJ2-3, with TRBD2 identical over 8 bases. The V and J ends lost 3 bases and 2 bases, in that order; junction bases with no gene match: 10. Germline CDR1 and CDR2: LNHDA and SQIVND (reference sequence). The CDR3 extends over 17 amino acids. This chain's CDR3 is CASSMSLAGPYTDTQYF. Partial CDR3 DNA: TGTGCCAGTAGTATGTCGTTAGCGGGACCTTACACAGATACG.